Listed below are T cell receptor beta chains from one sample, sequenced in a study of blood T cell repertoires in COVID-19. The repertoire was sequenced with immunoSEQ multiplex PCR; TCRdb's copy has only in-frame clones and lacks some. The sample carries roughly 340,000 clones, about 90% recorded once. Sample: peripheral blood. The receptors come from a woman in her sixties or seventies with COVID-19, enrolled during active disease. Each CDR3 is given with its conserved first and last residue. A D gene is named only where the DNA matches it firmly. Clone size is shown for a subset of rows, as once, few, many or a class of expanded clone.

DNA | CDR3 | size | J | D | V
TGTGCCAGCAGCTTAGATCGGGGGGAGAACTATGGCTACACCTTC | CASSLDRGENYGYTF | - | TRBJ1-2 | - | TRBV7-2
TGTGCCACCAGTGATCCCGGACAGGGATATGGCTACACCTTC | CATSDPGQGYGYTF | - | TRBJ1-2 | TRBD1 | TRBV24-1
TGTGCCAGCAGCCAAGGGCCAGGACGGGGTGACACCGGGGAGCTGTTTTTT | CASSQGPGRGDTGELFF | - | TRBJ2-2 | - | TRBV7-2
TGTGCCAGCAGCCCCTTGACAGGGGGCGGGCCTGAAGCTTTCTTT | CASSPLTGGGPEAFF | few | TRBJ1-1 | TRBD1 | TRBV14
TGTGCCAGCTCACCGGGACTCGCGGGGGGGCCTACACAGCAGTTCTTC | CASSPGLAGGPTQQFF | - | TRBJ2-1 | TRBD2 | TRBV18
TGTGCCAGCCGGCGAGTCCAGGGAGGGGACTATGGCTACACCTTC | CASRRVQGGDYGYTF | - | TRBJ1-2 | - | TRBV2
TGTGCCAGCTCACCACTGGGACAGGGGGCAACTGAAGCTTTCTTT | CASSPLGQGATEAFF | - | TRBJ1-1 | TRBD1 | TRBV18
TGTGCCAGCAGTTATACGACAGGGGTGGAACGTGGCTACACCTTC | CASSYTTGVERGYTF | - | TRBJ1-2 | TRBD1 | TRBV6-2/TRBV6-3
TGTGCCAGCAGCGGACTAGCGGGCTCCTACGAGCAGTACTTC | CASSGLAGSYEQYF | - | TRBJ2-7 | TRBD2 | TRBV11-2
TGTGCCAGCAGCTCCGGGACAGGGACCCACTCACCCCTCCACTTT | CASSSGTGTHSPLHF | - | TRBJ1-6 | TRBD1 | TRBV7-3